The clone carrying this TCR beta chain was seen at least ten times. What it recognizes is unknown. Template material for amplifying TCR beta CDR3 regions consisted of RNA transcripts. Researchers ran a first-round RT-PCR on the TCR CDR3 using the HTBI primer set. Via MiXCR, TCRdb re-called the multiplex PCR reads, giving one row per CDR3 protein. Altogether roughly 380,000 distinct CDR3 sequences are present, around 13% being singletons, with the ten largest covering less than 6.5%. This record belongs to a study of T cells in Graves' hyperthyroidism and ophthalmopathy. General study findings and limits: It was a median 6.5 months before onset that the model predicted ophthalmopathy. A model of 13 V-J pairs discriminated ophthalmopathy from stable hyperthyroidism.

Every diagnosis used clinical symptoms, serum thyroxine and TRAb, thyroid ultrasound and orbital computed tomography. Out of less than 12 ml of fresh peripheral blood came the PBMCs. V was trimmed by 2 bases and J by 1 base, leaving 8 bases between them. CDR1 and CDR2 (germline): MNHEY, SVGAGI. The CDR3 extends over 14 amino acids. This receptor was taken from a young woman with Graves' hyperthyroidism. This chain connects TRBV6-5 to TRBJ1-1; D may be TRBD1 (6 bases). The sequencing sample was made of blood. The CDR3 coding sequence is TGTGCCAGCAGTTACCTAGGGGGGAACACTGAAGCTTTCTTT. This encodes CASSYLGGNTEAFF.